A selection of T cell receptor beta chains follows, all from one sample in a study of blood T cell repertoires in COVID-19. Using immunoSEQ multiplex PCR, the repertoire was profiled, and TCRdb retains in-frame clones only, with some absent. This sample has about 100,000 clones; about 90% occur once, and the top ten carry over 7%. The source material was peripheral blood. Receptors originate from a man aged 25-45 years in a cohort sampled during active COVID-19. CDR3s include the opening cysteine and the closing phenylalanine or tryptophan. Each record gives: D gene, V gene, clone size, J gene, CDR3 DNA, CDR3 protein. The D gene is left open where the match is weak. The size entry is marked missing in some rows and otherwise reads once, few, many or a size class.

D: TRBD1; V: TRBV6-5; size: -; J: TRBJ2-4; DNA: TGTGCCAGCATTGGACAGGGGAACATTCAGTACTTC; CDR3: CASIGQGNIQYF
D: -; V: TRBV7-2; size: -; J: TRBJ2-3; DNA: TGTGCCAGCAGCCTAGATCAGGGTAGCACAGATACGCAGTATTTT; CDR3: CASSLDQGSTDTQYF
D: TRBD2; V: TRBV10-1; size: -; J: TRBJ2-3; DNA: TGCGCCAGCAGTGAGCCAGGGCTGACTAGCGGGGGACTCACAGATACGCAGTATTTT; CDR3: CASSEPGLTSGGLTDTQYF
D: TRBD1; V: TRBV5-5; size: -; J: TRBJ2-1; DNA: TGTGCCAGCAGCTTACACAGGGGCAATGAGCAGTTCTTC; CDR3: CASSLHRGNEQFF
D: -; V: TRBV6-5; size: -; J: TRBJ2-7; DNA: TGTGCCAGCAGTTACACAGGATCCTACGAGCAGTACTTC; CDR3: CASSYTGSYEQYF
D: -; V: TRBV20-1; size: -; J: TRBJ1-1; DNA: TGCAGTCCCGGACAATCTCCTGAAGCTTTCTTT; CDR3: CSPGQSPEAFF
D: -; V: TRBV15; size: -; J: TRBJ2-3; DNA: TGTGCCACCAGCAGAGATCCGGGCACAGATACGCAGTATTTT; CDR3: CATSRDPGTDTQYF
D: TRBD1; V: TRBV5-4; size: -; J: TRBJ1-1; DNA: TGTGCCAGCAGGCCGGGACAGGGGACCATGAACACTGAAGCTTTCTTT; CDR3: CASRPGQGTMNTEAFF
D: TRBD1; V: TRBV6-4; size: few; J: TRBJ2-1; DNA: TGTGCCAGCAGTGAAGCGAGTGGGACAGGGAACAATGAGCAGTTCTTC; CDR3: CASSEASGTGNNEQFF
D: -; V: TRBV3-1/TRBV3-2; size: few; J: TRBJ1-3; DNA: TGTGCCAGCAGCCAATTTGACAGGCTCTACTCTGGAAACACCATATATTTT; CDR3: CASSQFDRLYSGNTIYF
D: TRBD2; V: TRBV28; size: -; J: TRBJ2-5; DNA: TGTGCCGCCGGGGGGAACCAAGAGACCCAGTACTTC; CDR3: CAAGGNQETQYF
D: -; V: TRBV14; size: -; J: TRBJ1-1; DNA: TGTGCCAGCAGCCAAAGGACGAGGGACACTGAAGCTTTCTTT; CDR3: CASSQRTRDTEAFF
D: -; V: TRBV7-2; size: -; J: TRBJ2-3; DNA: TGTGCCAGCAGCTTAGTGGAGGGAGCAGATACGCAGTATTTT; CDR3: CASSLVEGADTQYF
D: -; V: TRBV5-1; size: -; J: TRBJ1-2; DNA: TGCGCCAGCAGCCACAACTTGGCAGGGCCCAATAACTATGGCTACACCTTC; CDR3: CASSHNLAGPNNYGYTF
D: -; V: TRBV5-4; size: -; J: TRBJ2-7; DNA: TGTGCCAGCAGCTTTGGGACTCATCTTAGCTTC; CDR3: CASSFGTHLSF
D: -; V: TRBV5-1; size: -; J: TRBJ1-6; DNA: TGCGCCAGCCAAAGGGACTTCGGCCTTAATTCACCCCTCCACTTT; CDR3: CASQRDFGLNSPLHF
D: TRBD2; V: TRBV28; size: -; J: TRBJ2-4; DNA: TGTGCCAGCAGTGTAGCGGGGGGGCGCAACATTCAGTACTTC; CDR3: CASSVAGGRNIQYF
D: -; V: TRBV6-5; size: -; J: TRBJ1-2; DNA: TGTGCCAGCAGTTACGTTGGGGGCGACTATGGCTACACCTTC; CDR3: CASSYVGGDYGYTF
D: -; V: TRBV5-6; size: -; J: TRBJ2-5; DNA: TGTGCCAGCAGCTGGGGTGGGAGCGAGACCCAGTACTTC; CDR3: CASSWGGSETQYF
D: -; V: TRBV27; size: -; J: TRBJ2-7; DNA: TGTGCCAGCAGTTTATCGTTCCAGGCCTCCGTCTACGAGCAGTACTTC; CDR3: CASSLSFQASVYEQYF
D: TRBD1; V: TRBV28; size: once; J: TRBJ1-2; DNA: TGTGCCAGCAGTTTAGTTGAGGGGGCTAATTGGGATTCTAACTATGGCTACACCTTC; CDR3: CASSLVEGANWDSNYGYTF
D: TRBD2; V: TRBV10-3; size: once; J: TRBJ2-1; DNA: TGTGCCATTTATAGCGGGGGGACCTACAATGAGCAGTTCTTC; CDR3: CAIYSGGTYNEQFF
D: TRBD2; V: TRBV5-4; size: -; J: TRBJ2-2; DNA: TGTGCCAGCAGCTCCGGACTAGCGGGGGGGCCTGCCGGGGAGCTGTTTTTT; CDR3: CASSSGLAGGPAGELFF
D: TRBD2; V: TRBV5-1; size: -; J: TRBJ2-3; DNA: TGCGCCAGCAGCTTGGATATAGCGGGCTACACAGATACGCAGTATTTT; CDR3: CASSLDIAGYTDTQYF
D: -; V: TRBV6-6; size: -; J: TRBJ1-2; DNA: TGTGCCAGCAGTGGGAGGGGAAGAGATGGCTACACCTTC; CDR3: CASSGRGRDGYTF
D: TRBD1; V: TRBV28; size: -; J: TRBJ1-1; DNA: TGTGCCAGCACCAAGGGACAGGTGAGCGATGAAGCTTTCTTT; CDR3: CASTKGQVSDEAFF
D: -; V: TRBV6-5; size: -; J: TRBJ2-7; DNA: TGTGCCAGCAGTTACGGCTTCCAGGGTGGCTACGAGCAGTACTTC; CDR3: CASSYGFQGGYEQYF
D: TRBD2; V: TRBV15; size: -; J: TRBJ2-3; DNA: TGTGCCACCAGCACAAGCGGGGGGGCTTCGGATACGCAGTATTTT; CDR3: CATSTSGGASDTQYF
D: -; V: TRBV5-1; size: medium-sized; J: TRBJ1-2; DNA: TGCGCCAGCAGCAGCGGGACATTCAAGGGGTATGGCTACACCTTC; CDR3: CASSSGTFKGYGYTF
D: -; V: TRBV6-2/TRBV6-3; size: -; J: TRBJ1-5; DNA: TGTGCCAGCAGTTACTCGAAAGGGGCGCCTCATCAGCCCCAGCATTTT; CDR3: CASSYSKGAPHQPQHF
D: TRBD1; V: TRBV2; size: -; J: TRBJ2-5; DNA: TGTGCCAGCAGTTACCTCACAGGGGGACGGCAAGAGACCCAGTACTTC; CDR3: CASSYLTGGRQETQYF
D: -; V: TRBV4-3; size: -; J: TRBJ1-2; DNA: TGCGCCAGCAGCCAAGTGGGGGGAGGCTTTAGAGGCTACACCTTC; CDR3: CASSQVGGGFRGYTF
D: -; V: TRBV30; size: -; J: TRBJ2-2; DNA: TGTGCCTGGAGTTCTGGGCATTACACCGGGGAGCTGTTTTTT; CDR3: CAWSSGHYTGELFF
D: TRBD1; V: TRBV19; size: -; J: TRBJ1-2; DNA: TGTGCCAGTAGTACTAGTGGACAGGGAGGAAACTATGGCTACACCTTC; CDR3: CASSTSGQGGNYGYTF
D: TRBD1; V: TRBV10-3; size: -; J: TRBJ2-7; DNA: TGTGCCACCACTGGACAGGGTTCCTCCTACGAGCAGTACTTC; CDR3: CATTGQGSSYEQYF
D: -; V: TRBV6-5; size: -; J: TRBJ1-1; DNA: TGTGCCAGCAGTTACTCGTCCCAGGCTGAAGCTTTCTTT; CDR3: CASSYSSQAEAFF
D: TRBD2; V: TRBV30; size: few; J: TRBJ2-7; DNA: TGTGCCTGGAGTTCCCCCCCCCGGCTAGCGGTTACCTACGAGCAGTACTTC; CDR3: CAWSSPPRLAVTYEQYF
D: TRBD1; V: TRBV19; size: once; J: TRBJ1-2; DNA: TGTGCCAGTAGTATACAGGGGGCTGGCGGCTATGGCTACACCTTC; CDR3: CASSIQGAGGYGYTF
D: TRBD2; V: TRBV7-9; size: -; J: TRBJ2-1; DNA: TGTGCCAGCAGCTTAGACTTAGCGGGGGGGCCCAACAATGAGCAGTTCTTC; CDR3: CASSLDLAGGPNNEQFF
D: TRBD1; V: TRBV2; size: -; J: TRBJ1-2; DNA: TGTGCCAGCAGTGCTTGGGACAGGGGAAGGGGCTACACCTTC; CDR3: CASSAWDRGRGYTF
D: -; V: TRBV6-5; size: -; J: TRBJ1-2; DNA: TGTGCCAGCAGTTACTCGACGGGGGGGGCTGGCTATGGCTACACCTTC; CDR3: CASSYSTGGAGYGYTF
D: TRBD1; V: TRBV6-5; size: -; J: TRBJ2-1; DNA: TGTGCCAGCGATAGGGGACAGGGGTCCTACAATGAGCAGTTCTTC; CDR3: CASDRGQGSYNEQFF
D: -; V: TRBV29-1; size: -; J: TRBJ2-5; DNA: TGCAGCGTTGAGTTGGGCCCGGCACAAGAGACCCAGTACTTC; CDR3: CSVELGPAQETQYF
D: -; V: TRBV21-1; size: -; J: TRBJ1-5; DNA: TGTGCCAGCAGCAAACCTCTGCCAGGGCACAATCAGCCCCAGCATTTT; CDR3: CASSKPLPGHNQPQHF